Given below is one T cell receptor (beta chain) in context. The sample belongs to a study of shared clonotypes between healthy human individuals. Across the whole study: The donor group consisted of a couple of women and a few men, aged 18 to 49.

Generated by immunoSEQ multiplex PCR, the TCRdb table keeps only in-frame clones and is missing some. The top ten clones hold around 12% of a sample with 530,000 or so clones, about 80% of them seen once. The donor cohort consisted entirely of Caucasian adults residing in Nashville, Tennessee. V was trimmed by 4 bases and J by 14 bases, leaving 15 bases between them. Per germline, CDR1 MNHNS and CDR2 SASEGT. This CDR3 comprises 13 residues. Material: PBMCs. The clonotype originates from a woman in her thirties or forties in good health. Some clones in this sample may be carry-over from other donors' samples. The chain couples TRBV6-1 to TRBJ1-6, with a weak D call TRBD1 (6 bases). As DNA, the CDR3 is TGTGCCAGCAGTGCAGGACAGCCGAGGTCCCTCCACTTT. It encodes CASSAGQPRSLHF.